This T cell receptor beta chain emerged from a study of blood T cell repertoires in COVID-19. Turning to the study itself: Italy, Spain and the United States were the sources of the convalescent and acute COVID-19 samples.

Assay: immunoSEQ multiplex PCR; the TCRdb copy retains only in-frame clones and omits some. The table records 40,000 to 45,000 clones, about 85% of them present only once. The source of this sequence is a man aged 60 to 75 with acute or convalescent COVID-19. Sample: peripheral blood.

The DNA of the CDR3 is TGTGCCAGCAGCGAGGGAGCAGCAACAGATACGCAGTATTTT. It translates to CASSEGAATDTQYF. The chain has TRBV9 and TRBJ2-3; the D gene is possibly TRBD2 (5 bases). Trimming cost V 3 bases and J 3 bases, with 11 bases left between them. Per the germline V gene, CDR1 is SGDLS and CDR2 is YYNGEE. The CDR3 runs to 14 residues.